This TCR beta chain is drawn from a study of CD8 T cells in Susac syndrome (dated by TCRdb to the late 2010s). Background on the whole study: Repertoire sequencing was used to test whether CD8+ T cell activation and differentiation in Susac syndrome was antigen driven.

In its sample, this clonotype was seen a few times. Its antigen is currently not known. No clone much larger than this one lies a single base away; base qualities are absent. Peripheral blood CD8+ and CD4+ T cells from healthy donors, Susac syndrome patients and multiple sclerosis patients were profiled by high-throughput TCR beta sequencing. The healthy donors served as controls matched for age and sex. CD8+ TEMRA cells were enriched by FACS, while bulk CD8+ and CD4+ T cells were purified by magnetic negative isolation. Blood was collected in EDTA tubes and processed within 24 hours, with PBMCs isolated through density gradient centrifugation. PBMCs intended for TCR sequencing were frozen in liquid nitrogen and were later thawed in a 37 degrees C water bath. The sorted or isolated CD4+, CD8+ and CD8+ TEMRA cells reached a purity of at least 90%. Via the germline V gene, CDR1 is SGHVS and CDR2 FNYEAQ. Trimming costs V 1 base and J 5 bases, and their ends lie 5 bases apart. Including the terminal cysteine and phenylalanine, the CDR3 comprises 12 residues. Only the CDR3 region is kept as DNA, spanning 36 bases read in frame from base 1.

RNA was extracted using the RNeasy kit, and roughly 0.5 to 1 microgram was reverse transcribed with random hexamers. The immunoSEQ multiplex PCR assay, covering 54 Vbeta and 13 Jbeta segments, was used to amplify TCR beta CDR3 regions. PCR amplification bias was corrected using a synthetic template baseline for primer optimization and computational correction. The authors processed their data as follows. Reads were annotated to V, D and J genes per IMGT and analyzed with immunoSEQ Analyzer, keeping only productive sequences. To calculate clonality, Shannon entropy was normalized by log2 of the number of productive unique sequences and then subtracted from one. For each patient and control, public and private clones were evaluated among the 100 most prevalent clones. Clones were defined as Susac-specific when absent from the healthy and MS cohorts, from approximately 1,100 published viral clones and from other ImmuneACCESS disease sequences. TCRdb cleaned the public reads at Q25 with fastp, built clones with MiXCR and kept in-frame beta chains. Every distinct CDR3 protein forms one entry, paired with its most common genes and DNA. The V and J calls and clone size come from TCRdb's table, not from the authors' own analysis. The sample table lists roughly 200,000 distinct CDR3 sequences, over 85% of them with a count of one. The ten largest clones add up to 0.1% of the sample.

What the work shows at the level of the full study, not this receptor alone: The study acknowledged that relatively few individuals were included in the TCR sequencing and HLA analysis.

In this chain, TRBV7-6 is recombined with TRBJ2-5, with the D gene too uncertain to name. Sequenced: CD4+ T cells from PBMCs. This clonotype was obtained from a human donor in good health. The CDR3 reads CASSLGTETQYF. The DNA reads TGTGCCAGCAGCTTAGGAACGGAGACCCAGTACTTC.